These 20 T cell receptor beta chains originate from one sample sequenced in a study of T-cell reconstitution after alpha-beta-depleted transplantation in children. The authors prepared the TCRbeta library with unique molecular identifiers. TCRdb passed the PCR reads through MiXCR, listing each CDR3 protein once. The sample carries almost 500,000 distinct CDR3 sequences, roughly an eighth recorded once. Sample: PBMCs from the stem cell graft donor, taken from the stem cell graft. These TCRs come from a human donor who donated a stem cell graft to a child with combined immunodeficiency.

This clonotype was seen only a few times. This sequence joins TRBV19 and TRBJ2-5; possible D gene TRBD2, 5 bases. CDR1 is LNHDA, CDR2 SQIVND, per germline (reference sequence). This CDR3 has 15 amino acids. With 3 bases removed from V and 7 bases from J, the gap between germline ends came to 18 bases. The CDR3 here is CASSIGISAYGTQYF. CDR3 sequence (DNA): TGTGCCAGTAGTATCGGGATTAGCGCATATGGGACCCAGTACTTC.

This clonotype has only one observation. The chain links TRBV15 to TRBJ2-3; no clear D gene. This CDR3 has 13 amino acids. V gave up 4 bases and J gave up 6 bases, with 11 bases separating them. Germline loops: CDR1 LNHNV, CDR2 YYDKDF (reference sequence). CDR3 protein: CATSKPHLDTQYF. The CDR3, as DNA: TGTGCCACCAGCAAACCTCACCTCGATACGCAGTATTTT. The full variable domain, its missing parts supplied by reference TRBV15 and TRBJ2-3, is DAMVIQNPRYQVTQFGKPVTLSCSQTLNHNVMYWYQQKSSQAPKLLFHYYDKDFNNEADTPDNFQSRRPNTSFCFLDIRSPGLGDTAMYLCATSKPHLDTQYFGPGTRLTVL.

In this sample, this clonotype turned up many times. The V gene is TRBV5-1, the J gene TRBJ1-6, with 9 nucleotides matching TRBD1. Germline-derived CDR1 and CDR2 are SGHRS and YFSETQ. The CDR3 extends over 15 amino acids. The trim removed 4 bases at V and 7 bases at J, leaving 6 bases unmatched. CDR3 DNA: TGCGCCAGCAGCGTACAGGGGGCTCGGAATTCACCCCTCCACTTT. Amino acid sequence: CASSVQGARNSPLHF.

Comment on this clonotype: Its ends do not fully match the called genes, so a read error is possible. The chain employs TRBV7-9 and TRBJ2-3; D is perhaps TRBD1 (5 bases). CDR3 length: 13 residues. Germline V lookup: CDR1 SEHNR, CDR2 FQNEAQ (reference sequence). The CDR3 loop is CATSFQGTDTQYF. The CDR3 DNA follows: TGTGCCACCAGCTTTCAGGGTACAGATACGCAGTATTTT.

In its sample, this clonotype was seen many times. This chain connects TRBV4-2 to TRBJ2-7; TRBD2 might be the D (5 bases). Trimming removed 0 bases at V and 1 base at J, with 10 bases between. Per the germline V gene, CDR1 is LGHNA and CDR2 is YNFKEQ. The CDR3 runs to 15 residues. CDR3 protein: CASSQDLRGSYEQYF. CDR3 in DNA: TGTGCCAGCAGCCAAGATCTTCGGGGATCCTACGAGCAGTACTTC.

The sample holds many counts of this clonotype. This rearrangement joins TRBV5-5 to TRBJ2-1; tentative D call: TRBD2 (6 bases). Germline V gene data show CDR1 as SGHKS and CDR2 as YYEKEE (reference sequence). V was shortened by 7 bases and J by 2 bases, with 13 bases between the two germline ends. There are 14 residues in the CDR3. The CDR3 bases are TGTGCCAGCGGCGCTAGCGCTACCTACAATGAGCAGTTCTTC. Its translation: CASGASATYNEQFF.

This clonotype was detected only a few times. The V and J genes are TRBV12-3 or TRBV12-4 and TRBJ2-1, with TRBD2 identical over 15 bases. This CDR3 spans 14 amino acids. V shed 5 bases and J 12 bases; nucleotides not matched to a gene: 5. CDR3 sequence: CASSAGLAGGGQFF. The CDR3, as DNA: TGTGCCAGCAGTGCCGGACTAGCGGGAGGGGGGCAGTTCTTC.

For this clonotype: Germline is not matched at one junction end, which may reflect a read error. V usage is TRBV11-1 and J usage is TRBJ2-3; D uncertain. Germline CDR1 SGHAT, CDR2 FQDESV (reference sequence). The CDR3 has 18 residues. CDR3 nucleotides: TGTGCCAGCATCTTAAGAGACGGAAAAACCCGGGGCACAGATACGCAGTATTTT. This sequence encodes CASILRDGKTRGTDTQYF. Full variable domain (missing parts from reference TRBV11-1 and TRBJ2-3): EAEVAQSPRYKITEKSQAVAFWCDPISGHATLYWYRQILGQGPELLVQFQDESVVDDSQLPKDRFSAERLKGVDSTLKIQPAELGDSAMYLCASILRDGKTRGTDTQYFGPGTRLTVL.

The V and J genes are TRBV7-2 and TRBJ2-7; TRBD2 might be the D (6 bases). The germline V gene has CDR1 SGHTA and CDR2 FQGNSA. The germline V and J ends were trimmed by 3 bases and 3 bases, with 18 bases remaining between them. CDR3 length equals 16 residues. The CDR3, as DNA: TGTGCCAGCAGCTTCGGGAGCATGGGTCCCATCTACGAGCAGTACTTC. Amino acid sequence: CASSFGSMGPIYEQYF.

This clonotype has a handful of counts. The chain combines TRBV12-3 or TRBV12-4 with TRBJ1-1; 9 bases line up with TRBD1. The CDR3 spans 14 residues. The junction had 6 bases not matched to a gene; V was cut back by 6 bases and J by 4 bases. DNA of the CDR3: TGTGCCAGCAGCCCAACAGGGGGCCCCACTGAAGCTTTCTTT. Translation gives CASSPTGGPTEAFF.

In this sample, this clonotype turned up many times. The chain has TRBV3-1 and TRBJ1-1, with 8 bases that match TRBD1. After removal of 1 base from V and 12 bases from J, the junction contained 4 bases not matched to a gene. This CDR3 contains 12 residues. Germline-derived CDR1 and CDR2 are LGHDT and YNNKEL (reference sequence). In DNA form, the CDR3 reads TGTGCCAGCAGCCAAGCTGGGACAGGATCTTTCTTT. Translated: CASSQAGTGSFF.

The chain employs TRBV27 and TRBJ2-6; D is perhaps TRBD1 (6 bases). Trimming shortened V by 10 bases and J by 0 bases, and 10 bases separated the two germline ends. CDR1 and CDR2 from the germline V gene are MNHEY and SMNVEV (reference sequence). The CDR3 extends over 14 amino acids. The CDR3 spells CATSGVSGANVLTF. The CDR3 DNA is TGTGCCACCTCAGGGGTCTCTGGGGCCAACGTCCTGACTTTC.

The chain links TRBV12-3 or TRBV12-4 to TRBJ1-5, with 8 positions matching TRBD1. The CDR3 consists of 15 residues. Trimming at V came to 6 bases and at J to 7 bases, leaving 11 bases not matched to a gene. The CDR3 sequence: CASSPTTGGRQPQHF. In nucleotides, the CDR3 is TGTGCCAGCAGCCCCACAACAGGGGGTCGGCAGCCCCAGCATTTT.

This clonotype was picked up a small number of times. The chain recombines TRBV5-1 with TRBJ2-3; 9 nucleotides align to TRBD1. V trimming: 3 bases; J trimming: 3 bases; junction bases outside the gene matches: 8. In germline, CDR1 is SGHRS, CDR2 YFSETQ. This CDR3 contains 16 residues. Here the CDR3 DNA reads TGCGCCAGCAGCTCCCCCGGGACAGGGTATACAGATACGCAGTATTTT. It specifies CASSSPGTGYTDTQYF.

This rearrangement joins TRBV7-2 to TRBJ1-5, with 8 bases fitting TRBD1. The CDR3 spans 19 residues. CDR1 and CDR2 (germline): SGHTA, FQGNSA. V was clipped by 5 bases and J by 2 bases; unmatched bases: 17. In DNA form, the CDR3 reads TGTGCCAGCAGCCCGAGAGAACGGACAGGGCTAGGTCGCAATCAGCCCCAGCATTTT. Its translation: CASSPRERTGLGRNQPQHF.

This clonotype was seen at least ten times. The J gene is TRBJ2-2, the V gene TRBV20-1; weak D call: TRBD2 (5 bases). CDR3 length: 13 amino acids. Germline V gives CDR1 DFQATT, CDR2 SNEGSKA (reference sequence). Trimming shortened V by 3 bases and J by 2 bases, and 7 bases separated the two germline ends. The DNA of the CDR3 is TGCAGTGCTAGGGACTTAAACACCGGGGAGCTGTTTTTT. Protein: CSARDLNTGELFF.

This clonotype was counted many times. The chain couples TRBV21-1 to TRBJ2-6; the listed D gene, TRBD1, was not tested against the DNA. TRBV21-1 is a pseudogene locus. The CDR3 extends over 18 amino acids. The CDR3 DNA sequence: TGTGCCAGCAGCCTAAGACAGGGGGCAAAGATGGGGGCCAACGTCCTGACTTTC. Protein: CASSLRQGAKMGANVLTF.

This clonotype has a handful of counts. This chain links TRBV6-2 or TRBV6-3 with TRBJ2-7; D ambiguous. The CDR3 sequence is 12 residues long. Germline V CDR1 and CDR2: MNHEY, SVGEGT. The V end lost 6 bases, the J end lost 2 bases, and 8 bases lay between the germline ends. The CDR3 region has the DNA TGTGCCAGCAGGCAGTCTACCTACGAGCAGTACTTC. Residues: CASRQSTYEQYF.

This clonotype was detected ten times or more. This chain joins TRBV20-1 and TRBJ1-1, with D unresolved. Trimming cost V 2 bases and J 6 bases, with 16 bases left between them. The CDR3 is 14 residues long. Looked up from germline, CDR1 is DFQATT and CDR2 is SNEGSKA (reference sequence). In DNA, the CDR3 is TGCAGTGCTAGAACTAGACCGTCAGCCGCTGAAGCTTTCTTT. It translates to CSARTRPSAAEAFF.

This clonotype was seen many times. The V call is TRBV12-3 or TRBV12-4, the J call TRBJ1-1, with TRBD1 matching 8 bases. The length of the CDR3 is 16 residues. V was clipped by 6 bases and J by 1 base; unmatched bases: 10. CDR3 coding DNA: TGTGCCAGCAGCCCAGACAGGGGAGGCCGGAACACTGAAGCTTTCTTT. Its translation: CASSPDRGGRNTEAFF.